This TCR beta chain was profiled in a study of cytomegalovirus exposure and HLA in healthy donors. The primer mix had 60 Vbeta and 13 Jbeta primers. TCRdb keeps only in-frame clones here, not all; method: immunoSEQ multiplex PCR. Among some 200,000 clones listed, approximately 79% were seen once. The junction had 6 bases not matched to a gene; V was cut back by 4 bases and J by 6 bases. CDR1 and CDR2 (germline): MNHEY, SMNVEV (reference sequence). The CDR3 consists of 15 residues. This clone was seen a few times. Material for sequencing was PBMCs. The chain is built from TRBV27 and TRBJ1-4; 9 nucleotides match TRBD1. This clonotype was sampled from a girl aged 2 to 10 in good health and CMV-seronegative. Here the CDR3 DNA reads TGTGCCAGCAGTTCAGACAGGGGGTTGTATGAAAAACTGTTTTTT. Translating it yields CASSSDRGLYEKLFF.